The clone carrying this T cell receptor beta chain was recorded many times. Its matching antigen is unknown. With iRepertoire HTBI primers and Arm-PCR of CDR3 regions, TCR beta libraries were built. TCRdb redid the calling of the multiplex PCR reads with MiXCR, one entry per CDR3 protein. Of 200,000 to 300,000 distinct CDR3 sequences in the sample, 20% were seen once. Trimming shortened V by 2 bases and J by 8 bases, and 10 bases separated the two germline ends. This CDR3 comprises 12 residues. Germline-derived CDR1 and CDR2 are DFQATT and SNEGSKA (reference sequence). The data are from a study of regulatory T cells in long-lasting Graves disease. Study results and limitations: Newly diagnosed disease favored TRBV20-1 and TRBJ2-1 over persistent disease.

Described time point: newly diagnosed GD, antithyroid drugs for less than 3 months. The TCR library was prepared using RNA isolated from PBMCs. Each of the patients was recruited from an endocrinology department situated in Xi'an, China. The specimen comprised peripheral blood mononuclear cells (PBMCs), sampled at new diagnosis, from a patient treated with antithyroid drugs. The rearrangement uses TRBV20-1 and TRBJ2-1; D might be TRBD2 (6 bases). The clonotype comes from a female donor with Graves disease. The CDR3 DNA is TGCAGTGCTAGAACTAGCCGGGATGAGCAGTTCTTC. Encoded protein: CSARTSRDEQFF.